What follows describes a single TCR beta chain. No antigen is known for it. This entry comes from a study of cytomegalovirus exposure and HLA in healthy donors (TCRdb year 2017). Notes on the research overall: In an earlier analysis of approximately 640 of the donors, roughly 300 Gb of sequence data and 90 million to 130 million unique TCR beta sequences from about 190 million T cells were reported. Roughly 300 gigabases of sequencing data and tens of millions of unique TCR sequences were included in an early release covering around 600 HLA-typed donors. The genetic ancestry cluster associated with self-reported Caucasian donors included about 81% of the roughly 400 genotyped donors. The aim of the study was to test whether cataloging public T cell receptors could identify signatures of past pathogen exposure. The study used immunosequencing to profile the T cell repertoires of some 600 subjects and linked those repertoires to cytomegalovirus serostatus. Along with the roughly 700-subject first cohort, a separate validation cohort of over a hundred different subjects was used. To predict cytomegalovirus infection status, the study brought together high-throughput TCR immunosequencing, statistical association of individual TCRs with disease status, and machine learning. To study patterns of TCR occurrence, a later analysis re-analyzed previously published TCR beta repertoires from around 670 donors and added high-resolution HLA genotyping. In the later analysis, no new phenotypic data were used to find candidate immune exposures; instead, reliance was placed on TCR beta sequences and their occurrence across donors. In an earlier analysis of more than 550 of the donors, high-throughput TCR beta sequencing was used to judge whether each TCR beta V gene segment behaved as functional or pseudogenic. Donor age, sex, ethnicity and CMV serostatus were compiled alongside the repertoire data. A later genetic analysis took genome-wide SNP genotypes for about three fifths of the 666 donors and used that subset as a discovery cohort. All discovery cohort repertoires had been generated on a single sequencing platform. HLA typing included class I and class II loci at four-digit resolution. Typing coverage varied by locus: roughly 620-640 donors for A, B, C, DRB1 and DQB1; roughly 560 for DQA1; around 570 for DPA1; some 470 for DPB1. About five DR-DQ haplotypes were treated as single units for association and clustering because of strong linkage in the cohort. Among some 410 genotyped donors of the cohort, an average of 235,054 unique TCR beta nucleotide sequences were sequenced per donor, roughly 20% of them non-productive.

Findings and caveats that apply to the study as a whole: A later analysis found that TCR association rates varied across HLA loci, with DRB1 alleles showing the most associated TCRs and HLA-C alleles the fewest. The sequencing pipeline was judged likely to have produced a cluster of highly shared sequence variants as a technical artifact. Assigning TCR associations to individual alleles was difficult when HLA alleles, especially DR and DQ, strongly co-occurred. Several of the top co-occurrence clusters appeared to be linked to parvovirus B19, influenza, CMV and Epstein-Barr virus, according to a later analysis. HLA typing was unavailable for some donors at each locus, so association tests used only the typed subset. This cohort had only TCR beta chains sequenced, and the lack of alpha or paired-chain data limited which features could be detected. Cytomegalovirus status was reported to be diagnosed by the classifier with high specificity and sensitivity in both the original and validation cohorts. In a later analysis, HLA-associated TCR beta chains were found to be more clonally expanded and to have lower generation probabilities than equally common non-associated chains. Presence/absence analyses assumed roughly uniform sequencing depth across donors, an assumption that may not hold. In vitro tests confirmed that three of the cytomegalovirus-associated TCR beta chains recognize cytomegalovirus antigens. For the cohort, immune exposure information was limited to CMV serostatus. Most CMV-associated TCR beta chains appeared to be HLA-restricted in a later analysis, and the HLA associations seemed to be driven largely by CMV exposure. Some IMGT-functional V segments, including TRBV6-2 and TRBV6-3, could not be distinguished by the 87-base-pair reads and were therefore excluded. Because counts were too low, more than 15 rarely observed V segments, including chromosome 9 orphons, were excluded from the earlier analysis of some 540 of the donors. A later analysis associated about 17,000 TCR beta sequences with specific HLA alleles at a false discovery rate of 0.05. According to the authors, the approach could potentially be generalized to other disease states and immunological phenotypes. Compared with the approximately 670-donor mean, donors in an Asian-associated ancestry cluster had fewer N-insertions in productive TCRs, according to a later genetic analysis. An earlier analysis of 450 to 750 of the donors showed that most TCR beta V segments appeared in productive rearrangements either about 87% or about 30% of the time, which broadly matched IMGT annotations. The study listed 150 to 200 TCR beta chains as associated with cytomegalovirus. V-gene and J-gene trimming of TCR beta chains was associated with a missense DCLRE1C variant in a later genetic analysis, and the association was replicated in an independent cohort. Linkage disequilibrium might explain the correlated functional status among segregating V segments, but an unknown experimental factor could not be ruled out. A further reported finding was that TCR beta sequences accurately predicted the HLA-A and HLA-B alleles for most subjects in the first cohort. While some public TCRs were present in many individuals, most TCR sequences turned up only very rarely across donors.

Library creation used the immunoSEQ multiplex PCR assay. A mixture of 60 forward primers for TCR Vbeta segments and 13 reverse primers for TCR Jbeta segments was used in the multiplex PCR. Amplification of the CDR3 region of rearranged TCR beta genes was performed with a multiplex PCR assay on genomic DNA. Amplified TCR beta libraries were sequenced as 87-base-pair reads on the Illumina HiSeq System. On the authors' methods: Across the roughly 700 repertoires, a later analysis counted 60 million to 90 million unique TCR beta chains, roughly 11 million of which were shared by at least two donors. To remove PCR and sequencing errors, raw reads were error-corrected and collapsed into unique sequences using a nearest-neighbor algorithm that merged closely related sequences. V, D and J gene segments were assigned by aligning CDR3 sequences to IMGT reference sequences. Each retained sequence needed at least a six-nucleotide match to both a V gene segment and a J gene segment. A rearrangement counted as productive if the CDR3 had no stop codons and remained in frame with V and J, and every other rearrangement counted as non-productive. Following IMGT convention, CDR3 was defined as the stretch from the second conserved V-encoded cysteine to the conserved J-encoded phenylalanine. The earlier analysis of about 640 of the donors excluded any sequence lacking an unambiguous match to a single V gene segment. In an earlier analysis of approximately 550 of the donors, V segments were called functional above 56.7% productive rearrangements and were called segregating when the between-donor standard deviation exceeded 5%. A statistical classification framework was built for diagnosing cytomegalovirus status from the catalog of TCR beta chain sequences. In a later analysis, V and J genes were assigned by comparing TCR nucleotide sequences against IMGT/GENE-DB human TR gene sequences. The TCRdist pipeline was used in a later analysis to assign CDR3 sequences and most-parsimonious VDJ recombination scenarios. In a later analysis, each TCR beta chain was defined by its CDR3 amino acid sequence together with its V-gene family, and reads lacking a unique V-gene family were excluded. To address suspected cross-contamination and a sequencing artifact, a later analysis removed several hundred highly shared, low-generation-probability nucleotide sequences. In a later analysis, a clonal expansion index for each public chain was calculated from normalized within-repertoire ranks of inferred template counts. Generation probabilities in a later analysis came from a VDJ recombination model fitted to out-of-frame rearrangements, and those results were checked against IGoR. Hypergeometric tests were used in a later analysis to score TCR-TCR, TCR-HLA and TCR-CMV co-occurrence, with a repertoire-size bias correction applied to the TCR pairs. False discovery rates were estimated in a later analysis by permuting HLA or CMV assignments 20 times. In a later analysis, co-occurring TCRs were grouped with DBSCAN, and TCRdist sequence similarity was added when clustering was performed within HLA-allele-positive subsets. Repertoires with fewer than 30,000 or more than 120,000 public chains, plus five repertoires with anomalous nucleotide sharing, were excluded from co-occurrence clustering. Entries here come from immuneACCESS through TCRdb and include only in-frame sequences with V and J called. Some clones fail to appear in such tables; in the studies checked, an unresolved V gene covers under half of the shortfall, and the cause of the remainder is unknown. V and J calls and clone size are as listed in that table; D and trimming were resolved from the DNA. The sample's records list under 100,000 clones. The leading ten clones occupy around 3.4% of the sample.

The cohort comprised hundreds of healthy bone marrow donors. At the time of sampling, every cohort member was nominally healthy, though immune exposures that went unrecorded were likely present. The donor was CMV seronegative and belonged to the group of around 400 seronegative cohort members. Every donor gave a peripheral blood sample, and the peripheral blood mononuclear cells from that sample were used for TCR beta sequencing. Genomic DNA extraction from the blood cell samples was performed with the Qiagen DNeasy Blood Extraction Kit. V lost 4 bases and J lost 4 bases; the stretch between them is 11 bases long. The CDR3 contains 13 residues, cysteine and phenylalanine counted. Of all the DNA, just the CDR3 is kept, 39 bases in frame from base 1. CDR1 and CDR2 are read off the germline V gene as MDHEN and SYDVKM.

The rearrangement joined TRBV28 to TRBJ2-7; TRBD2 is a possible D gene, resting on 6 matching bases. This TCR was recovered from a young woman in good health and CMV-seronegative. The specimen sequenced was PBMCs. The CDR3 here reads CASSSGTHYEQYF. The nucleotide sequence reads TGTGCCAGCAGTTCCGGGACTCATTACGAGCAGTACTTC.